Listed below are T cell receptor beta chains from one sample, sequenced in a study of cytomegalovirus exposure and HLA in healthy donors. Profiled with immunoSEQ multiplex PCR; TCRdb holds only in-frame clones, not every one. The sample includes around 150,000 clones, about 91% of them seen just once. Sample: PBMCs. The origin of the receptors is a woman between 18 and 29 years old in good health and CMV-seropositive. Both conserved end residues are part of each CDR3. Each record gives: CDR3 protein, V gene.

CASSPQGHTDTQYF	TRBV27
CASSKTPPGLVDPTDTQYF	TRBV21-1
CASSELAGGYTQYF	TRBV2
CASSGRLAGGTGELFF	TRBV7-6
CASSQDLRGHQPQHF	TRBV4-1
CASSLWGQSPGGYTF	TRBV5-1
CSARWGNWQYF	TRBV20-1
CASSFGGVYDTQYF	TRBV5-1
CSVVGSGGATDTQYF	TRBV29-1
CASSGLRVATDTQYF	TRBV9
CASSLDLAGGQPQHF	TRBV7-8
CASSAGISSYNEQFF	TRBV5-1
CASSLSGGSGNTIYF	TRBV2
CASSVRLAGETQYF	TRBV9
CAWSDPGNFPGNTIYF	TRBV30
CASSAGTGFNQPQHF	TRBV6-1
CSVTKTSHSPNSPLHF	TRBV29-1
CASSFRQVPTYEQYF	TRBV28
CASSFTGVYEQYF	TRBV7-2
CASTLTDTQYF	TRBV2
CAASRTTGGEQFF	TRBV19
CASSFGGANTGELFF	TRBV28
CASSQAGVYNEQFF	TRBV5-1
CASSPEGVGELFF	TRBV5-4
CASSLAGGRDTGELFF	TRBV4-3
CASSLVSQGVNTEAFF	TRBV7-9
CASSSLPDRSSGNTIYF	TRBV7-2
CASRSGHTNEKLFF	TRBV4-1
CASSPIDRGSYNEQFF	TRBV6-6
CASKETGVTGELFF	TRBV19
CASSRRDQETQYF	TRBV10-2
CASSLTPNQPQHF	TRBV5-1
CASSLYGSGANVLTF	TRBV28
CASSVTTSDYEQYF	TRBV6-1
CASSVNSLPGNTIYF	TRBV9
CASSLNRGYRNTEAFF	TRBV5-1
CASSHDRVEQFF	TRBV5-1
CASSPCPPGQGGQPQHF	TRBV7-9
CASSSRTGATNEKLFF	TRBV27
CASSLLPIRRETQYF	TRBV28
CASSSPGLAFYEQYF	TRBV6-5
CASTSPPVFGNTIYF	TRBV28
CASSRGLETLLAKNIQYF	TRBV2
CASIFRQGPKNIQYF	TRBV28
CASRGALSGNQPQHF	TRBV28